This T cell receptor (beta chain) was identified during a study of patients and donors after allogeneic stem cell transplantation. The CDR3 extends over 13 amino acids. Losses at the gene ends were 10 bases for V and 3 bases for J; bases not matched to a gene: 6. Per the germline V gene, CDR1 is MNHEY and CDR2 is SMNVEV (reference sequence). Via MiXCR, TCRdb re-called the RT-PCR reads, giving one row per CDR3 protein. Of some 230,000 distinct CDR3 sequences listed, 13% to 15% are singletons. The clonotype originates from a human donor who was either an allogeneic HSCT recipient or a stem cell or donor lymphocyte infusion donor (not recorded which). It is not recorded whose cells these are; they may come from a transplant donor. This sequence joins TRBV27 and TRBJ1-2; TRBD1 matches 9 bases. What was sequenced was blood, either unsorted or a sorted T cell fraction (not recorded which). Written as DNA, the CDR3 is TGTGCCACAAGACGGACAGGGGACTATGGCTACACCTTC. Translation: CATRRTGDYGYTF.